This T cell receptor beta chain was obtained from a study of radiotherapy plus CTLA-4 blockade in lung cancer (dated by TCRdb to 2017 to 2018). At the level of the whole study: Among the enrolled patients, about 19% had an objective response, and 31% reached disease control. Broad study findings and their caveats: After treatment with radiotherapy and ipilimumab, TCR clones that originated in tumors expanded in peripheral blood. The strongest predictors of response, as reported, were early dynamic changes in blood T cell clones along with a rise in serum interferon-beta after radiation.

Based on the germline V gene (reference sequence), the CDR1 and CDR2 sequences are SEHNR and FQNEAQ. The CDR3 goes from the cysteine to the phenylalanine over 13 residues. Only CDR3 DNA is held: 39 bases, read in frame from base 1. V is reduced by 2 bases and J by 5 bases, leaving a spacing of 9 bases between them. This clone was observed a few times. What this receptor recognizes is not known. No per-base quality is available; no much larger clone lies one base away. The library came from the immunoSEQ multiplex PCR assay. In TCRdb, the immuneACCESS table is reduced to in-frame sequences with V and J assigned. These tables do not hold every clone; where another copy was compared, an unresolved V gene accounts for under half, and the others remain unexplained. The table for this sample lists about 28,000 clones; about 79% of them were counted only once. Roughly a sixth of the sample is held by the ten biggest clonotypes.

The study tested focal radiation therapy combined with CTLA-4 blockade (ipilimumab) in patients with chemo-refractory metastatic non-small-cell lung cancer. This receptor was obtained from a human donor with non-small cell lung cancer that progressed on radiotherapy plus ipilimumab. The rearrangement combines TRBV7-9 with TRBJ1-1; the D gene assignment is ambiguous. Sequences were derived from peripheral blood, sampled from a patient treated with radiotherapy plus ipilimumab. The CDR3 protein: CASSLILATEAFF. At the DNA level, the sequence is TGTGCCAGCAGCTTAATTTTGGCAACTGAAGCTTTCTTT.